These T cell receptor beta chains were read from a single sample in a study of response to subunit inactivated influenza vaccine. A single record per CDR3 protein comes from TCRdb applying MiXCR to the RT-PCR reads. Of more than 550,000 distinct CDR3 sequences listed, 12% are singletons. The sample consisted of PBMCs from blood, taken on the day of vaccination. The receptors come from a man aged 50-60 years who received an inactivated influenza vaccine. Both conserved end residues are part of each CDR3. A D gene is named only where the DNA matches it firmly. Part of the rows lack a size; the others show once, few, many or a class for expanded clones.

>TRBD1|TRBJ2-7|many|TRBV12-3/TRBV12-4
TGTGCCAGCAGTTTAGGGGGACAGTCGGGCGAGCAGTACTTC
CASSLGGQSGEQYF
>.|TRBJ1-2|few|TRBV7-8
TGTGCCAGCAGCCCTTCTCCGAGCCCTTCTAACTATGGCTACACCTTC
CASSPSPSPSNYGYTF
>TRBD2|TRBJ2-7|many|TRBV7-9
TGTGCCAGCAGCTTAGTATACGGGAGGCTCCCCTACGAGCAGTACTTC
CASSLVYGRLPYEQYF
>TRBD1|TRBJ2-7|.|TRBV20-1
TGCAGTGCTCCCCGGGACAGGGGGCGTTACGAGCAGTACTTC
CSAPRDRGRYEQYF
>TRBD1|TRBJ2-5|few|TRBV5-1
TGCGCCAGCAGCTTGGACAGGGGTTCAGAGACCCAGTACTTC
CASSLDRGSETQYF
>TRBD1|TRBJ2-1|.|TRBV7-2
TGTGCCAGCAGCTTAGCGACAGGGACTGAGCAGTTCTTC
CASSLATGTEQFF
>TRBD2|TRBJ2-3|many|TRBV4-3
TGCGCCAGCAGCCAAGAGGACCTTGGGGTAGCGGGGCGCACAGATACGCAGTATTTT
CASSQEDLGVAGRTDTQYF
>TRBD2|TRBJ2-2|many|TRBV29-1
TGCAGCGCGGGGGTAGCGGGAATCGGGGAGCTGTTTTTT
CSAGVAGIGELFF
>.|TRBJ1-1|many|TRBV5-1
TGCGCCAGCACCCAAGCCGGGACACTAAACACTGAAGCTTTCTTT
CASTQAGTLNTEAFF
>TRBD1|TRBJ2-2|many|TRBV10-3
TGTGCCATCAGGCAGGACAGGGGGCGCGACACCGGGGAGCTGTTTTTT
CAIRQDRGRDTGELFF
>TRBD2|TRBJ2-7|.|TRBV12-3/TRBV12-4
TGTGCCAGCAGTCGACAACTAGCGGGAGGAGGCGAGCAGTACTTC
CASSRQLAGGGEQYF